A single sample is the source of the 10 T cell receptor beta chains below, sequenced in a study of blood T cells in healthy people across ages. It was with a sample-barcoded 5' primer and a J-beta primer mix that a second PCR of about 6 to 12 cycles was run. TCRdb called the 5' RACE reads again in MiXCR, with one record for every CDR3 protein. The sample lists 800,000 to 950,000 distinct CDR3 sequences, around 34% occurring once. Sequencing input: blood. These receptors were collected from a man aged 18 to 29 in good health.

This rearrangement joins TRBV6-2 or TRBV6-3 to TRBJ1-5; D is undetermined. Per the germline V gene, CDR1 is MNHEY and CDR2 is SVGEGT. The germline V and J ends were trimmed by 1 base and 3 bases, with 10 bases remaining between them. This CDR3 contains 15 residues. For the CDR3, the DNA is TGTGCCAGCAGTTACTTTCAAGGGAACAATCAGCCCCAGCATTTT. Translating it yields CASSYFQGNNQPQHF.

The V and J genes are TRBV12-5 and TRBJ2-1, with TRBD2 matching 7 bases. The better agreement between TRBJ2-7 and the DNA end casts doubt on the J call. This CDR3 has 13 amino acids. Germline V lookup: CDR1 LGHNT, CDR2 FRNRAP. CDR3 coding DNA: TGTGCTAGTAAGCGGGGCCCATACAATGAGCAGTACTTC. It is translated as CASKRGPYNEQYF.

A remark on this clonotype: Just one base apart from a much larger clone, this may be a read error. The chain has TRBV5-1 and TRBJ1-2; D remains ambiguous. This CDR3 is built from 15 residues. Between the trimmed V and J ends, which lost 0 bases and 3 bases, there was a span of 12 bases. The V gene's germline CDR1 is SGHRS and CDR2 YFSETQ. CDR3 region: CASSLVVGKDYGYTF. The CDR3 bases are TGCGCCAGCAGCTTGGTTGTAGGAAAGGACTATGGCTACACCTTC.

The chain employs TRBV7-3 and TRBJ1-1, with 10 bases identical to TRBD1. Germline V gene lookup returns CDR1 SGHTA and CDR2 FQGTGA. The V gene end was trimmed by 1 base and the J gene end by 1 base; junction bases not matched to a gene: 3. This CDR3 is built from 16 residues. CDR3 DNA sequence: TGTGCCAGCAGCTTAATGGGACAGGGGACGAACACTGAAGCTTTCTTT. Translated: CASSLMGQGTNTEAFF.

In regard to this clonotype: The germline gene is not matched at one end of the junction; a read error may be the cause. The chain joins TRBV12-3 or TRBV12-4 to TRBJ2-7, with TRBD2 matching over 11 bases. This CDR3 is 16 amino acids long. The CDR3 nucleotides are TGCGCCAACAGGATAGCGGGGGGGATTTCGTACAATGAGCAGTACTTC. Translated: CANRIAGGISYNEQYF.

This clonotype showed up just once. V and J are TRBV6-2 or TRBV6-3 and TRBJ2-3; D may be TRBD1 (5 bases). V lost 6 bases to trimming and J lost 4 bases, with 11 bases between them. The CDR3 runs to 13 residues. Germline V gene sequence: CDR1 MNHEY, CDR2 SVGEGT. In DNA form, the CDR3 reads TGTGCCAGCAGAAAAGGGGCCGCAGATACGCAGTATTTT. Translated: CASRKGAADTQYF.

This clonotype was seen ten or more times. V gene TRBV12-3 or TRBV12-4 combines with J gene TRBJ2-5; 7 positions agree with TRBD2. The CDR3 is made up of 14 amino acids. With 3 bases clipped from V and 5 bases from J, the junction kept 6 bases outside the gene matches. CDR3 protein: CASSFTGGGETQYF. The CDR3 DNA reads TGTGCCAGCAGTTTTACTGGGGGAGGGGAGACCCAGTACTTC.

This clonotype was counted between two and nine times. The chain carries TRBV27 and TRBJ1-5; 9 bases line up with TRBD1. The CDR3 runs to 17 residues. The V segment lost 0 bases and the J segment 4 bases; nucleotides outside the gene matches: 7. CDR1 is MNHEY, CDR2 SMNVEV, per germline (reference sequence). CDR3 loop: CASSLSGQGSGNQPQHF. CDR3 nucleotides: TGTGCCAGCAGTTTATCGGGACAGGGCTCAGGGAATCAGCCCCAGCATTTT.

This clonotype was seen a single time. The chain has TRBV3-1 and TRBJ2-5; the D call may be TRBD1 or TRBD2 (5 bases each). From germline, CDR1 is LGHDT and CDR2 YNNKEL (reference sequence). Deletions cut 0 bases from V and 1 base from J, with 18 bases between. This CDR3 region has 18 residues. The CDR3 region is CASSQEWERGTVQETQYF. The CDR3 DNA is TGTGCCAGCAGCCAAGAATGGGAAAGAGGGACCGTCCAAGAGACCCAGTACTTC.

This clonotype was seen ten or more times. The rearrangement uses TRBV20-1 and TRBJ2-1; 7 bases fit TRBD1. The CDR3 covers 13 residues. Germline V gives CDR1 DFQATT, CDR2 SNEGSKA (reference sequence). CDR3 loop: CSAAGGSYNEQFF. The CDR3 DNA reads TGCAGCGCAGCAGGGGGCTCCTACAATGAGCAGTTCTTC.